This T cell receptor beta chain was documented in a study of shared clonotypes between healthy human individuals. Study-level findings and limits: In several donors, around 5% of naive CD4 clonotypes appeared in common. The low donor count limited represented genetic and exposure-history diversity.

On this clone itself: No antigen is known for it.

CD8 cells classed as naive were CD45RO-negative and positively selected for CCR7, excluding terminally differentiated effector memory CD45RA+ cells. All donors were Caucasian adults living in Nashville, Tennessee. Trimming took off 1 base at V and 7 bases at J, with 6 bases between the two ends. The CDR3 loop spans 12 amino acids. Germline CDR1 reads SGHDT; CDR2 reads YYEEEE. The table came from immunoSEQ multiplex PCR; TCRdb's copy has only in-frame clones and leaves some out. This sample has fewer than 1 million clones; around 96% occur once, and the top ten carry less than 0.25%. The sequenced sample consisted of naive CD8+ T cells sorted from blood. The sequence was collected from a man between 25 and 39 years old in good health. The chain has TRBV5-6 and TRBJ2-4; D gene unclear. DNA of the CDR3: TGTGCCAGCAGCTTGTACTTGAACATTCAGTACTTC. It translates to CASSLYLNIQYF.